This T cell receptor beta chain was observed in a study of blood T cell repertoires in COVID-19. Study details: The United States, Italy and Spain provided the acute and convalescent COVID-19 samples. T cells, B-cell-depleted T cells, or PBMCs provided the cDNA or gDNA that served as material.

There are 13 residues in the CDR3. The germline gives CDR1 SGHTA, CDR2 FQGNSA. V was pared by 4 bases and J by 10 bases, with 5 bases of the junction left unmatched. Original handling: Scientists estimated how many nucleated cells there were by amplifying reference gene primers. The table came from immunoSEQ multiplex PCR; TCRdb's copy has only in-frame clones and leaves some out. V, J and clone size are those of that table, while D and trimming were read from the DNA. The sample has approximately 82,000 clones, around four fifths seen once. Specimen: peripheral blood. This receptor was taken from a woman between 65 and 79 years old with active or convalescent COVID-19. J is TRBJ2-2 and V is TRBV7-2, with TRBD2 matching 8 bases. The CDR3 here is CASSSLAGLELFF. The CDR3, as DNA: TGTGCCAGCAGCTCGTTAGCGGGGCTGGAGCTGTTTTTT.